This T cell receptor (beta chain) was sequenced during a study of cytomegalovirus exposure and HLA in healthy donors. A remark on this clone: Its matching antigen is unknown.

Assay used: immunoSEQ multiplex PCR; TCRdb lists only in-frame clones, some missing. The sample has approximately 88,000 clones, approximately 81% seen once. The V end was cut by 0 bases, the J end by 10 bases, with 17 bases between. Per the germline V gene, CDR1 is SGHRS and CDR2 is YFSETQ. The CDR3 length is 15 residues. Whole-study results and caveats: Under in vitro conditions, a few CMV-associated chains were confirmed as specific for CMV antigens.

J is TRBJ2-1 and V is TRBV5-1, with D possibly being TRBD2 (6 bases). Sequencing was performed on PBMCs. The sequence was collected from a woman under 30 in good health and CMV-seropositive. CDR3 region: CASSLGQWGESEQFF. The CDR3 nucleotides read TGCGCCAGCAGCTTGGGGCAGTGGGGGGAAAGCGAGCAGTTCTTC.